Each of the 29 T cell receptor beta chains below was sequenced from the same sample in a study of regulatory T cells in long-lasting Graves disease. HTBI primers from iRepertoire and Arm-PCR of CDR3 regions yielded the TCR beta libraries. TCRdb reprocessed the multiplex PCR reads via MiXCR and lists one record per CDR3 protein. The sample records roughly 360,000 distinct CDR3 sequences, roughly 10% being singletons. The sample's time point: newly diagnosed GD, antithyroid drugs for less than 3 months. Construction of the TCR library relied on RNA isolated from PBMCs. These data are also associated with another study on T cells in Graves' hyperthyroidism and ophthalmopathy.

The source material was peripheral blood mononuclear cells (PBMCs), sampled at new diagnosis, from a patient treated with antithyroid drugs. The receptors derive from a young woman with Graves disease.

This clonotype was seen a handful of times. A clone one base away is much larger, so this may be a read error. The chain joins TRBV20-1 to TRBJ1-1; tentative D call: TRBD1 (5 bases). Between the trimmed V and J ends, which lost 7 bases and 5 bases, there was a span of 14 bases. Germline CDR1 and CDR2: DFQATT and SNEGSKA (reference sequence). The CDR3 sequence is 12 residues long. CDR3 sequence reads: CSVAGGVTEAFF. Written as DNA, the CDR3 is TGCAGTGTGGCGGGGGGGGTGACTGAAGCTTTCTTT.

This clonotype was counted at least ten times. The chain combines TRBV20-1 with TRBJ2-5; 8 positions agree with TRBD2. The trim removed 4 bases at V and 2 bases at J, leaving 9 bases unmatched. The CDR3 extends over 15 amino acids. Germline CDR1 reads DFQATT; CDR2 reads SNEGSKA (reference sequence). In DNA form, the CDR3 reads TGCAGTGCTACCCCGATAGCGGGGCAGCAAGAGACCCAGTACTTC. Its protein product is CSATPIAGQQETQYF.

The table lists this clonotype with many counts. The rearrangement uses TRBV20-1 and TRBJ2-3; 9 nucleotides line up with TRBD2. The germline V gene has CDR1 DFQATT and CDR2 SNEGSKA (reference sequence). V lost 1 base to trimming and J lost 6 bases; unmatched junction nucleotides: 14. The CDR3 totals 17 residues. The CDR3 DNA sequence: TGCAGTGCTAGAGGGTTTGAGCGGGGGGCCATATTGGATACGCAGTATTTT. This translates into CSARGFERGAILDTQYF.

The chain links TRBV4-2 to TRBJ2-2; no definite D call. Germline loops: CDR1 LGHNA, CDR2 YNFKEQ. CDR3 size: 16 residues. Trimming cost V 0 bases and J 5 bases, with 13 bases left between them. The CDR3, as DNA: TGTGCCAGCAGCCAAGAGTCTGGAGTAGTTACCGGGGAGCTGTTTTTT. Translation gives CASSQESGVVTGELFF.

The chain couples TRBV15 to TRBJ2-7, with D possibly being TRBD2 (6 bases). The CDR3 loop spans 14 amino acids. CDR1 LNHNV and CDR2 YYDKDF come from the germline V gene (reference sequence). V was trimmed by 1 base and J by 6 bases, leaving 13 bases between them. CDR3 nucleotide sequence: TGTGCCACCAGCAGAGCCCCGTTGGGGGGCGAGCAGTACGTC. The encoded protein is CATSRAPLGGEQYV.

In this sample, this clonotype turned up many times. The rearrangement joins TRBV7-2 to TRBJ2-7; TRBD1 matches 10 bases. The CDR3 is made up of 16 amino acids. V lost 6 bases, J lost 1 base, and 9 bases stayed unmatched. The germline V gene has CDR1 SGHTA and CDR2 FQGNSA. The CDR3 DNA reads TGTGCCAGCAGTATTTCCTTGGACAGGGGGTCCTACGAGCAGTACGTC. Translation gives CASSISLDRGSYEQYV.

This clonotype was seen a few times. One end of the junction fails to match germline, which may point to a read error. This chain connects TRBV28 to TRBJ2-2, with TRBD1 as a possible D gene (5 bases). CDR3 length: 17 amino acids. Germline V gene sequence: CDR1 MDHEN, CDR2 SYDVKM. CDR3 region: CAGSLTGKGFSTGELFF. DNA of the CDR3: TGTGCCGGCAGTCTTACAGGAAAGGGGTTTTCTACCGGGGAGCTGTTTTTT.

This clonotype was recorded many times. The rearrangement links TRBV15 to TRBJ2-1; TRBD2 agrees at 13 bases. Germline CDR1 LNHNV, CDR2 YYDKDF (reference sequence). After removal of 6 bases from V and 7 bases from J, the junction contained 9 bases not matched to a gene. The CDR3 contains 16 residues. The CDR3 coding sequence is TGTGCCACCAGTCGACCGACTAGCGGGAGGTTTAATGAGCAGTTCTTC. Protein: CATSRPTSGRFNEQFF.

This clonotype has at least ten counts. V usage is TRBV9 and J usage is TRBJ1-2; no reliable D call. The CDR3 consists of 15 residues. V was trimmed by 0 bases and J by 3 bases, leaving 12 bases between them. From germline, CDR1 is SGDLS and CDR2 YYNGEE. The CDR3 bases are TGTGCCAGCAGCGTAGGGCGCTCGACGCACTATGGCTACACCTTC. Its protein product is CASSVGRSTHYGYTF.

V is TRBV5-1 and J is TRBJ2-7; the D is unclear. Germline loops: CDR1 SGHRS, CDR2 YFSETQ. There are 16 residues in the CDR3. V shed 3 bases and J shed 2 bases, with 18 bases lying between them. The CDR3 here is CASSSGIGSRTYEQYF. CDR3 bases: TGCGCCAGCAGCTCTGGGATTGGCTCGCGAACCTACGAGCAGTACTTC.

This clonotype was counted ten times or more. The chain combines TRBV20-1 with TRBJ2-7; TRBD2 aligns across 13 bases. CDR3 size: 14 residues. Germline V gives CDR1 DFQATT, CDR2 SNEGSKA (reference sequence). With V trimmed by 4 bases and J by 3 bases, 3 bases remained unmatched. The CDR3 nucleotides read TGCAGTGCTACGGGACTAGCGGGGCTCTACGAGCAGTACTTC. Amino acids: CSATGLAGLYEQYF.

The table lists this clonotype with a few counts. This rearrangement joins TRBV20-1 to TRBJ1-1; D is unresolved. This CDR3 has 14 amino acids. The ends were cut back, 3 bases at V and 0 bases at J, with 11 bases in the middle. Germline CDR1 and CDR2: DFQATT and SNEGSKA (reference sequence). CDR3 nucleotide sequence: TGCAGTGCTAGGGAGGACGTTGTGAACACTGAAGCTTTCTTT. It specifies CSAREDVVNTEAFF.

This clonotype came up many times. V and J are TRBV20-1 and TRBJ2-7; 7 nucleotides match TRBD1. The ends lost 6 bases at V and 0 bases at J; junction bases unmatched: 11. The germline V gene has CDR1 DFQATT and CDR2 SNEGSKA (reference sequence). CDR3 length equals 15 residues. CDR3 coding DNA: TGCAGTGCACAACGTCTCTGGGACAGCTCCTACGAGCAGTACTTC. This codes for CSAQRLWDSSYEQYF.

The rearrangement uses TRBV5-1 and TRBJ2-4; 7 bases fit TRBD1. Germline assignment: CDR1 SGHRS and CDR2 YFSETQ. The CDR3 extends over 14 amino acids. The V gene end was trimmed by 4 bases and the J gene end by 8 bases; junction bases not matched to a gene: 9. As DNA, the CDR3 is TGCGCCAGCAGCGCGACAGGGAATGTAGACATTCAGTACTTC. Translation gives CASSATGNVDIQYF.

The genes are TRBV12-3 or TRBV12-4 and TRBJ2-5; D may be TRBD1 (5 bases). Trimming took off 2 bases at V and 5 bases at J, with 15 bases between the two ends. The CDR3 covers 15 residues. The CDR3 nucleotides read TGTGCCAGCAGTTTAAACCCCAGGGTTGGGGAGACCCAGTACTTC. Translation gives CASSLNPRVGETQYF.

The chain combines TRBV4-2 with TRBJ2-5, with 13 bases that match TRBD2. CDR1 and CDR2 from the germline V gene are LGHNA and YNFKEQ. The CDR3 spans 16 residues. V lost 4 bases and J lost 2; bases outside the gene matches: 4. Here the CDR3 DNA reads TGTGCCAGCAGCCGGACTAGCGGGGGCCTTCAAGAGACCCAGTACTTC. It is translated as CASSRTSGGLQETQYF.

In nucleotides, the CDR3 is TGTGCCATCAGTGAGGCTGGCGGGAGGGCCTCCTACAATGAGCAGTTCTTC. Its protein is CAISEAGGRASYNEQFF. The chain couples TRBV10-3 to TRBJ2-1; TRBD2 aligns across 9 bases. Per the germline V gene, CDR1 is ENHRY and CDR2 is SYGVKD. J lost 0 bases, V lost 2 bases, and 5 bases had no gene match. The CDR3 consists of 17 residues.

This clonotype was seen at least ten times. The rearrangement joins TRBV5-1 to TRBJ1-2; tentative D call: TRBD1 (5 bases). This CDR3 contains 13 residues. Deletions cut 5 bases from V and 3 bases from J, with 11 bases between. CDR1 is SGHRS and CDR2 is YFSETQ in the germline V gene. DNA for the CDR3: TGCGCCAGCAGGCCGGACACGGACTATGGCTACACCTTC. As protein: CASRPDTDYGYTF.

This clonotype was observed a handful of times. As the CDR3 is not closed by the conserved phenylalanine or tryptophan, this likely results from a read error. J is TRBJ2-3 and V is TRBV7-2; 10 bases map to TRBD2. Germline-derived CDR1 and CDR2 are SGHTA and FQGNSA. Unmatched junction bases numbered 10, after V lost 4 bases and J lost 3 bases. This CDR3 spans 17 amino acids. DNA for the CDR3: TGTGCCAGCAGCTCCCAGCGGGGGGGCCGGTTAACAGATACGCAGTATCTT. This translates into CASSSQRGGRLTDTQYL.

This clonotype was detected many times. The chain uses TRBV12-3 or TRBV12-4 and TRBJ2-3; maybe TRBD2 (6 bases). This CDR3 comprises 16 residues. V lost 5 bases, J lost 2 bases, and 17 bases lay in between. For the CDR3, the DNA is TGTGCCAGCAGTCCCTCAGGAGGGGCCTCCACAGATACGCAGTATTTT. The encoded protein is CASSPSGGASTDTQYF.

This clonotype was recorded many times. The CDR3 is CASSGLAGGLEETQYF. The CDR3, as DNA: TGTGCCAGCAGTGGACTAGCGGGGGGGCTTGAGGAGACCCAGTACTTC. The chain employs TRBV2 and TRBJ2-5, with TRBD2 identical over 14 bases. CDR3 length: 16 residues. The germline V gene encodes CDR1 SNHLY and CDR2 FYNNEI. The ends lost 4 bases at V and 5 bases at J; junction bases unmatched: 6.

The rearrangement joins TRBV4-3 to TRBJ2-3, with D unclear. V was cut by 5 bases and J by 4 bases, with 13 bases left in between. There are 14 residues in the CDR3. Germline V gives CDR1 LGHNA, CDR2 YSLEER. CDR3 protein: CASSYQGASDTQYF. CDR3 in DNA: TGCGCCAGCAGCTACCAAGGTGCCTCAGATACGCAGTATTTT.

V usage is TRBV2 and J usage is TRBJ1-5; no clear D gene. V lost 6 bases to trimming and J lost 5 bases, with 8 bases between them. Germline V gene sequence: CDR1 SNHLY, CDR2 FYNNEI. This CDR3 is 12 amino acids long. The CDR3 is CASRYSDQPQHF. The DNA for the CDR3 is TGTGCCAGCAGGTACAGCGATCAGCCCCAGCATTTT. The full variable domain, in which reference TRBV2 and TRBJ1-5 provide the parts outside the CDR3, is EPEVTQTPSHQVTQMGQEVILRCVPISNHLYFYWYRQILGQKVEFLVSFYNNEISEKSEIFDDQFSVERPDGSNFTLKIRSTKLEDSAMYFCASRYSDQPQHFGDGTRLSIL.

The rearrangement uses TRBV6-1 and TRBJ2-7; maybe TRBD1 (5 bases). V dropped 3 bases and J dropped 1 base, with 7 bases sitting between them. The CDR3 is 13 amino acids. Germline V CDR1 and CDR2: MNHNS, SASEGT. Written as DNA, the CDR3 is TGTGCCAGCAGTGACCGACAGTCCTACGAGCAGTACGTC. This encodes CASSDRQSYEQYV.

CDR3 DNA: TGTGCCAGCAGCTTACAGCAAGCCCAAACGCAGTATTTT. This translates into CASSLQQAQTQYF. The V call is TRBV7-9, the J call TRBJ2-3; D gene unclear. The CDR3 contains 13 residues. Germline values: CDR1 SEHNR, CDR2 FQNEAQ (reference sequence). V was clipped by 2 bases and J by 9 bases, with 12 bases between them.

J is TRBJ1-2 and V is TRBV20-1; D gene ambiguous. The CDR3 runs to 14 residues. V was clipped by 2 bases and J by 8 bases, with 18 bases between them. Germline values: CDR1 DFQATT, CDR2 SNEGSKA (reference sequence). The CDR3 region is CSARLQDEGFGYTF. CDR3 coding DNA: TGCAGTGCTAGACTACAAGATGAAGGGTTCGGCTACACCTTC.

The V call is TRBV29-1, the J call TRBJ1-2; D ambiguous. Germline loops: CDR1 SQVTM, CDR2 ANQGSEA. The V end was cut by 1 base, the J end by 4 bases, with 4 bases between. The CDR3 has 11 amino acids. The DNA of the CDR3 is TGCAGCGTTGAAGCCCGCTATGGCTACACCTTC. It translates to CSVEARYGYTF.

This clonotype was seen repeatedly, ten times or more. The chain employs TRBV6-1 and TRBJ2-1; TRBD2 matches 9 bases. The CDR3 contains 15 residues. V dropped 6 bases and J dropped 6; count of bases not matched to a gene: 9. The germline V gene encodes CDR1 MNHNS and CDR2 SASEGT. The CDR3 DNA sequence: TGTGCCAGCAGCCACGGGCGGGGGGGCATCAATGAGCAGTTCTTC. Its translation is CASSHGRGGINEQFF.

In its sample, this clonotype was seen many times. The V call is TRBV4-1, the J call TRBJ1-5, with D possibly matching TRBD1 (6 bases). This CDR3 spans 15 amino acids. The ends were cut back, 4 bases at V and 6 bases at J, with 16 bases in the middle. Germline V lookup: CDR1 MGHRA, CDR2 YSYEKL. The CDR3 DNA follows: TGCGCCAGCAGCCTACAGGGCGTCGTTGGTCAGCCCCAGCATTTT. This translates into CASSLQGVVGQPQHF.